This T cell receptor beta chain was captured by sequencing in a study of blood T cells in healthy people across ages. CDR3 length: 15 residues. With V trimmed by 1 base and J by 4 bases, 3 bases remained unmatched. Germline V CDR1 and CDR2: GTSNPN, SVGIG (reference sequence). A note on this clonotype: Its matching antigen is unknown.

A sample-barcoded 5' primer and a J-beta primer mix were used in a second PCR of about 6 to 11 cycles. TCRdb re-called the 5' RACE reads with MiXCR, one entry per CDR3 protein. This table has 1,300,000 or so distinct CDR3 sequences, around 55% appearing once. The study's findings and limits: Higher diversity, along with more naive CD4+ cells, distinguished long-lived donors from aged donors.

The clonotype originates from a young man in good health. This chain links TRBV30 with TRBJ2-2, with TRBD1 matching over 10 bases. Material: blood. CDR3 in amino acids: CAWSAGTGVTGELFF. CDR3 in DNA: TGTGCCTGGAGTGCCGGGACAGGGGTCACCGGGGAGCTGTTTTTT.